These T cell receptor beta chains were read from a single sample in a study of monozygotic twins with inflammatory bowel disease. TCRdb re-called the 5' RACE reads; one entry per CDR3 protein, DNA not given. Recorded here are under 200,000 distinct CDR3 sequences; the top ten clones represent about 2.4%. The material sequenced was blood. These receptors were taken from a human donor with ulcerative colitis or Crohn's disease, or a healthy co-twin of an affected twin (not recorded which). CDR3s include the opening cysteine and the closing phenylalanine or tryptophan.

CDR3 length	V gene	J gene	CDR3 protein
19	TRBV6-1	TRBJ2-1	CASRTLRTSGGSSYNEQFF
14	TRBV7-2	TRBJ1-4	CASSSQGWTGGLFF
14	TRBV5-1	TRBJ1-1	CASSSFGGNTEAFF
12	TRBV27	TRBJ2-7	CASRSVAGRQYF
14	TRBV5-4	TRBJ2-5	CASSLRGSQETQYF
12	TRBV5-1	TRBJ2-3	CASTEKGDTQYF
16	TRBV6-2/TRBV6-3	TRBJ1-5	CASSYGGQGAGLPQHF
14	TRBV6-4	TRBJ1-5	CASSGEGGNQPQHF
15	TRBV5-1	TRBJ2-7	CASSLVQGSPSEQYF
15	TRBV7-3	TRBJ2-1	CASSLGASGDSEQFF
17	TRBV10-2	TRBJ2-6	CASSGGLRTSGANVLTF
19	TRBV4-2	TRBJ2-1	CASSQDPLAGGPMGKEQFF
13	TRBV6-1	TRBJ2-1	CASTLSTGDEQFF
15	TRBV20-1	TRBJ2-7	CSAGGGRAETYEQYF
13	TRBV7-9	TRBJ1-2	CASRPDSNYGYTF
16	TRBV5-4	TRBJ2-2	CASSPGGGAVTGELFF
13	TRBV29-1	TRBJ1-2	CSVENSQSYGYTF
12	TRBV20-1	TRBJ2-3	CSARGGSDTQYF
11	TRBV29-1	TRBJ2-7	CSVAQGFEQYF
16	TRBV5-1	TRBJ2-3	CASSPLVAGGTDTQYF
16	TRBV12-3/TRBV12-4	TRBJ1-4	CASSSTRESDEEKLFF
13	TRBV19	TRBJ2-7	CASSGTVAYEQYF
14	TRBV12-3/TRBV12-4	TRBJ2-1	CASSYHTSYNEQFF
16	TRBV15	TRBJ2-3	CATSRPTSGGADTQYF
17	TRBV10-3	TRBJ2-5	CAISESGQGRLCETQYF
13	TRBV7-2	TRBJ1-3	CASSFRDRNTIYF
18	TRBV6-5	TRBJ1-5	CASSRQGGAYYSNQPQHF
17	TRBV20-1	TRBJ2-3	CSATDPTVRDSTDTQYF
15	TRBV20-1	TRBJ2-1	CSAMGLAGLVNEQFF
14	TRBV19	TRBJ1-2	CASSRGTPSYGYTF
17	TRBV12-3/TRBV12-4	TRBJ1-6	CASSPPGFGVGNSPLHF
13	TRBV5-1	TRBJ2-1	CASSRSGYNEQFF
14	TRBV12-3/TRBV12-4	TRBJ2-5	CASSQRTGLETQYF
14	TRBV28	TRBJ1-1	CASSWGRATTEAFF
16	TRBV5-1	TRBJ2-5	CASSFSSSGRGETQYF
14	TRBV4-1	TRBJ2-1	CASSSLGRESEQFF
14	TRBV18	TRBJ2-5	CASSPPTEQETQYF
11	TRBV5-1	TRBJ2-2	CASSLPGELFF
16	TRBV7-8	TRBJ1-1	CASSIGLGSVGTEAFF
13	TRBV4-1	TRBJ2-2	CASSQDTGGELFF